The 30 T cell receptor beta chains in this list originate from one sample, sequenced in a study of T cell changes during pregnancy in multiple sclerosis. Only in-frame clones appear in the TCRdb table, and some are missing; sequencing was by immunoSEQ multiplex PCR. The data hold around 47,000 clones, with almost 95% observed a single time. Sequenced material: CD8+ T cells from peripheral blood mononuclear cells, taken in the first trimester of pregnancy. All receptors come from a female donor with multiple sclerosis, enrolled in a pregnancy study.

The DNA of the CDR3 is TGTGCCAGCAGCCAAGCGACAGGGGGTCAGGAGACCCAGTACTTC. It encodes CASSQATGGQETQYF. The J gene is TRBJ2-5, the V gene TRBV4-2, with TRBD1 matching 9 bases. This CDR3 has 15 amino acids. V was pared by 1 base and J by 5 bases, with 5 bases of the junction left unmatched. Germline V gives CDR1 LGHNA, CDR2 YNFKEQ.

This chain links TRBV4-3 with TRBJ2-7, with 8 bases that match TRBD2. The CDR3 is 15 amino acids. Germline CDR1 is LGHNA and CDR2 is YSLEER. After removal of 4 bases from V and 4 bases from J, the junction contained 9 bases not matched to a gene. CDR3 amino acids: CASSPFRGGKYEQYF. The CDR3 DNA sequence: TGCGCCAGCAGCCCTTTTCGGGGGGGCAAGTACGAGCAGTACTTC.

This rearrangement joins TRBV27 to TRBJ2-2, with D maybe TRBD1 (6 bases). Germline CDR1 is MNHEY and CDR2 is SMNVEV (reference sequence). With 5 bases removed from V and 5 bases from J, the gap between germline ends came to 12 bases. This CDR3 region has 14 residues. CDR3 amino acids: CASSVQGYTGELFF. The CDR3 region has the DNA TGTGCCAGCAGTGTACAGGGTTATACCGGGGAGCTGTTTTTT.

The chain couples TRBV6-4 to TRBJ2-6, with 7 bases aligning to TRBD2. Germline lookup yields CDR1 MRHNA and CDR2 SNTAGT. The ends lost 6 bases at V and 2 bases at J; junction bases unmatched: 1. The CDR3 covers 14 residues. The DNA for the CDR3 is TGTGCCAGCAGCCGGGGGGCTGGGGCCAACGTCCTGACTTTC. It is translated as CASSRGAGANVLTF.

The rearrangement links TRBV2 to TRBJ2-7; 7 nucleotides match TRBD1. There are 14 residues in the CDR3. The germline V gene encodes CDR1 SNHLY and CDR2 FYNNEI. The V segment lost 8 bases and the J segment 3 bases; nucleotides outside the gene matches: 10. The CDR3 here is CASGFRDRDYEQYF. The DNA for the CDR3 is TGTGCCAGCGGGTTCCGGGACAGAGACTACGAGCAGTACTTC.

The chain joins TRBV9 to TRBJ1-1, with no clear D. Germline assignment: CDR1 SGDLS and CDR2 YYNGEE. The CDR3 totals 14 residues. With 4 bases removed from V and 0 bases from J, the gap between germline ends came to 10 bases. The CDR3 region is CASSLSQLNTEAFF. The CDR3 DNA is TGTGCCAGCAGCCTATCCCAACTGAACACTGAAGCTTTCTTT.

The chain joins TRBV9 to TRBJ1-5; D is perhaps TRBD1 (5 bases). The germline V gene encodes CDR1 SGDLS and CDR2 YYNGEE. The V end lost 1 base, the J end lost 1 base, and 12 bases lay between the germline ends. This CDR3 is 16 amino acids long. The CDR3 bases are TGTGCCAGCAGCGTAAAAAGGGGTGGCAGCAATCAGCCCCAGCATTTT. It yields the protein CASSVKRGGSNQPQHF.

V gene TRBV7-6 combines with J gene TRBJ1-3, with TRBD1 matching 7 bases. This CDR3 comprises 16 residues. From germline, CDR1 is SGHVS and CDR2 FNYEAQ. V shed 5 bases and J 0 bases; nucleotides not matched to a gene: 7. The CDR3 bases are TGTGCCAGCAGCCCAAGGGGGCAGGACTCTGGAAACACCATATATTTT. This sequence encodes CASSPRGQDSGNTIYF. Full variable domain (outside the CDR3, taken from reference TRBV7-6 and TRBJ1-3): GAGVSQSPRYKVTKRGQDVALRCDPISGHVSLYWYRQALGQGPEFLTYFNYEAQQDKSGLPNDRFSAERPEGSISTLTIQRTEQRDSAMYRCASSPRGQDSGNTIYFGEGSWLTVV.

This chain connects TRBV11-1 to TRBJ2-7; D is perhaps TRBD1 (6 bases). Germline CDR1 and CDR2: SGHAT and FQDESV (reference sequence). Trimming removed 8 bases at V and 3 bases at J, with 14 bases between. The CDR3 spans 13 residues. The CDR3 here is CASAEGVLYEQYF. The CDR3 nucleotides read TGTGCCAGCGCCGAGGGGGTCCTCTACGAGCAGTACTTC.

The chain is built from TRBV6-1 and TRBJ1-2; D is unclear. Per germline, CDR1 MNHNS and CDR2 SASEGT. CDR3 length: 16 amino acids. Trimming removed 0 bases at V and 4 bases at J, with 15 bases between. The CDR3 reads CASSEAVADHSYGYTF. As DNA, the CDR3 is TGTGCCAGCAGTGAAGCTGTGGCAGATCATTCCTATGGCTACACCTTC.

This sequence joins TRBV9 and TRBJ2-2; D is perhaps TRBD2 (6 bases). The CDR3 extends over 18 amino acids. Trimming removed 0 bases from V and 4 bases from J, with 19 bases in between. Germline V gene lookup returns CDR1 SGDLS and CDR2 YYNGEE. CDR3 nucleotides: TGTGCCAGCAGCGTAGAGGGCGGGGCAAACCTCTTCACCGGGGAGCTGTTTTTT. Protein product: CASSVEGGANLFTGELFF. Combining the CDR3 with reference TRBV9 and TRBJ2-2 gives the whole variable domain DSGVTQTPKHLITATGQRVTLRCSPRSGDLSVYWYQQSLDQGLQFLIQYYNGEERAKGNILERFSAQQFPDLHSELNLSSLELGDSALYFCASSVEGGANLFTGELFFGEGSRLTVL.

The chain recombines TRBV5-1 with TRBJ2-7, with no clear D. With 0 bases removed from V and 1 base from J, the gap between germline ends came to 5 bases. This CDR3 contains 13 residues. From germline, CDR1 is SGHRS and CDR2 YFSETQ. DNA of the CDR3: TGCGCCAGCAGCTTGGACCAGTCCTACGAGCAGTACTTC. Its translation is CASSLDQSYEQYF.

By share, this clone ranks as medium-sized. This CDR3 is CASSWGTSGEQFF. The CDR3 DNA reads TGTGCCAGCAGCTGGGGGACTAGCGGTGAGCAGTTCTTC. The genes are TRBV28 and TRBJ2-1, with TRBD2 matching over 11 bases. The CDR3 has 13 amino acids. Unmatched junction bases numbered 4, after V lost 6 bases and J lost 9 bases. Germline lookup yields CDR1 MDHEN and CDR2 SYDVKM.

The V and J genes are TRBV7-9 and TRBJ2-5, with D unclear. The V gene's germline CDR1 is SEHNR and CDR2 FQNEAQ (reference sequence). This CDR3 spans 13 amino acids. The ends were cut back, 2 bases at V and 5 bases at J, with 9 bases in the middle. CDR3 DNA: TGTGCCAGCAGCTTATCGACTGTGGAGACCCAGTACTTC. The encoded protein is CASSLSTVETQYF.

CDR3 in DNA: TGCAGCGTTGATGTACCCCAGAGGTACAATGAGCAGTTCTTC. It yields the protein CSVDVPQRYNEQFF. The chain carries TRBV29-1 and TRBJ2-1; D ambiguous. The V gene's germline CDR1 is SQVTM and CDR2 ANQGSEA. This CDR3 is 14 amino acids long. Deletions cut 3 bases from V and 4 bases from J, with 13 bases between.

The V and J genes are TRBV5-1 and TRBJ2-7; maybe TRBD1 (6 bases). The ends were cut back, 2 bases at V and 2 bases at J, with 11 bases in the middle. This CDR3 is 14 amino acids long. Germline V gene lookup returns CDR1 SGHRS and CDR2 YFSETQ. In nucleotides, the CDR3 is TGCGCCAGCAGCTTACAGGGTCTGGCCTACGAGCAGTACTTC. Protein: CASSLQGLAYEQYF.

The rearrangement links TRBV27 to TRBJ2-1; weak D call: TRBD2 (6 bases). This CDR3 is 15 amino acids long. Germline lookup yields CDR1 MNHEY and CDR2 SMNVEV (reference sequence). The V end was cut by 9 bases, the J end by 6 bases, with 21 bases between. The CDR3 region has the DNA TGTGCCAGAGAACGGGGACTTAAAGAGTGCAATGAGCAGTTCTTC. Translation gives CARERGLKECNEQFF.

This chain connects TRBV29-1 to TRBJ1-2; the match to TRBD1 covers 11 bases. The CDR3 extends over 17 amino acids. The germline gives CDR1 SQVTM, CDR2 ANQGSEA. Trimming removed 4 bases from V and 7 bases from J; junction bases left unmatched: 17. The CDR3 sequence: CSVGKGTGGRGASGYTF. In DNA form, the CDR3 reads TGCAGCGTTGGGAAAGGGACAGGGGGGCGGGGGGCCTCTGGCTACACCTTC.

V is TRBV7-3 and J is TRBJ1-2; D is unclear. V lost 5 bases and J 1 base, leaving 20 bases between the germline ends. Germline V gene sequence: CDR1 SGHTA, CDR2 FQGTGA. The CDR3 extends over 17 amino acids. CDR3 DNA: TGTGCCAGCAGCCCAACCCCCAGGACCGGAGGTAACTATGGCTACACCTTC. This gives the protein CASSPTPRTGGNYGYTF.

V gene TRBV7-2 combines with J gene TRBJ2-3, with D possibly TRBD2 on 5 matching bases. Trimming left V 5 bases short and J 6 bases short, with 12 bases between. The CDR3 extends over 13 amino acids. The germline V gene encodes CDR1 SGHTA and CDR2 FQGNSA. This chain's CDR3 is CASSPVPGDTQYF. CDR3 DNA: TGTGCCAGCAGCCCAGTGCCGGGGGATACGCAGTATTTT.

The genes are TRBV7-2 and TRBJ2-1; D is undetermined. This CDR3 has 19 amino acids. Trimming cost V 5 bases and J 4 bases, with 27 bases left between them. Germline V gene lookup returns CDR1 SGHTA and CDR2 FQGNSA. The CDR3 bases are TGTGCCAGCAGCACATCCTCCCCTGCTGCGGAGCGCAAATACAATGAGCAGTTCTTC. This codes for CASSTSSPAAERKYNEQFF.

This chain connects TRBV12-5 to TRBJ1-2; 7 nucleotides align to TRBD1. V was pared by 2 bases and J by 5 bases, with 5 bases of the junction left unmatched. This CDR3 has 14 amino acids. Germline V gene lookup returns CDR1 LGHNT and CDR2 FRNRAP. CDR3 in DNA: TGTGCTAGTGGTTTGTCACCGGGACAGTATGGCTACACCTTC. Its protein product is CASGLSPGQYGYTF. The full variable domain, with the rest looked up from reference TRBV12-5 and TRBJ1-2, is DARVTQTPRHKVTEMGQEVTMRCQPILGHNTVFWYRQTMMQGLELLAYFRNRAPLDDSGMPKDRFSAEMPDATLATLKIQPSEPRDSAVYFCASGLSPGQYGYTFGSGTRLTVV.

There are a few counts of this clone. The J gene is TRBJ1-5, the V gene TRBV7-6, with a tentative D call TRBD1 (5 bases). The CDR3 extends over 15 amino acids. Trimming pared 1 base from V and 3 bases from J, leaving 10 bases between. Germline loops: CDR1 SGHVS, CDR2 FNYEAQ. CDR3 region: CASSLEAGLNQPQHF. The DNA of the CDR3 is TGTGCCAGCAGCTTAGAGGCGGGGCTCAATCAGCCCCAGCATTTT. Filled out from reference TRBV7-6 and TRBJ1-5, the complete variable domain reads GAGVSQSPRYKVTKRGQDVALRCDPISGHVSLYWYRQALGQGPEFLTYFNYEAQQDKSGLPNDRFSAERPEGSISTLTIQRTEQRDSAMYRCASSLEAGLNQPQHFGDGTRLSIL.

The chain combines TRBV9 with TRBJ2-1, with TRBD2 matching 8 bases. This CDR3 region has 16 residues. Germline V lookup: CDR1 SGDLS, CDR2 YYNGEE. J gave up 3 bases and V 0 bases, and 5 bases lay outside the gene matches. CDR3 bases: TGTGCCAGCAGCGTAGAAATTAGCGGGATCTACAATGAGCAGTTCTTC. Its protein is CASSVEISGIYNEQFF.

V gene TRBV6-1 combines with J gene TRBJ2-5, with D possibly TRBD2 on 6 matching bases. CDR3 length equals 15 residues. Germline CDR1 is MNHNS and CDR2 is SASEGT. V was pared by 2 bases and J by 1 base, with 11 bases between. The CDR3 here is CASSEIAGSQETQYF. The CDR3 region has the DNA TGTGCCAGCAGTGAAATTGCGGGGTCCCAAGAGACCCAGTACTTC.

DNA for the CDR3: TGTGCCAGCAGCTCAGCGGGCACAGATACGCAGTATTTT. Its protein product is CASSSAGTDTQYF. The chain joins TRBV11-2 to TRBJ2-3; D is perhaps TRBD2 (5 bases). V shed 4 bases and J shed 1 base, with 6 bases lying between them. This CDR3 region has 13 residues. CDR1 is SGHAT and CDR2 is FQNNGV in the germline V gene.

The V and J genes are TRBV4-2 and TRBJ1-5; tentative D call: TRBD1 (5 bases). This CDR3 has 17 residues. The germline CDR1 and CDR2 sequences are LGHNA and YNFKEQ. V was cut by 3 bases and J by 0 bases, with 15 bases left in between. The CDR3 DNA reads as TGTGCCAGCAGCCAGGGTCTAGGGGAATATAGCAATCAGCCCCAGCATTTT. It translates to CASSQGLGEYSNQPQHF.

The chain links TRBV28 to TRBJ1-2, with 9 bases that match TRBD1. This CDR3 contains 15 residues. The V and J ends lost 6 bases and 4 bases, in that order; junction bases with no gene match: 9. Germline-derived CDR1 and CDR2 are MDHEN and SYDVKM. CDR3: CASSRGQGITYGYTF. The CDR3 bases are TGTGCCAGCAGCCGCGGACAGGGGATTACCTATGGCTACACCTTC.

The chain joins TRBV5-5 to TRBJ2-1, with D possibly matching TRBD1 (6 bases). V was clipped by 6 bases and J by 10 bases, with 17 bases between them. The CDR3 is 13 residues long. Germline values: CDR1 SGHKS, CDR2 YYEKEE (reference sequence). The CDR3 nucleotides are TGTGCCAGCACCACTTCTGGACAGTGGGAGCAGTTCTTC. Protein product: CASTTSGQWEQFF.

The chain links TRBV5-6 to TRBJ2-5; TRBD2 aligns across 9 bases. The CDR3 runs 15 residues. The ends lost 3 bases at V and 5 bases at J; junction bases unmatched: 8. The germline gives CDR1 SGHDT, CDR2 YYEEEE. The CDR3 region has the DNA TGTGCCAGCAGCTACTGGGCGGGAGGGTTGGAGACCCAGTACTTC. This encodes CASSYWAGGLETQYF.